These 9 T cell receptor beta chains share one sample of origin, sequenced in a study of Ad26.COV2.S vaccination and SARS-CoV-2 variants. Method: immunoSEQ multiplex PCR; TCRdb's copy keeps in-frame clones and lacks some. This table holds about 140,000 clones, 86% found once. Sequenced material: peripheral blood, taken after recovery from COVID-19. The receptor source for this set is a human donor who had recovered from COVID-19.

The V call is TRBV5-1, the J call TRBJ1-5; no firm D call. Per germline, CDR1 SGHRS and CDR2 YFSETQ. V was shortened by 1 base and J by 0 bases, with 8 bases between the two germline ends. The length of the CDR3 is 15 residues. The CDR3: CASSLFKDSNQPQHF. CDR3 sequence (DNA): TGCGCCAGCAGCTTGTTCAAGGATAGCAATCAGCCCCAGCATTTT.

The V call is TRBV2, the J call TRBJ1-5; D gene unclear. V dropped 10 bases and J dropped 4 bases, with 20 bases sitting between them. Germline values: CDR1 SNHLY, CDR2 FYNNEI. This CDR3 is 15 amino acids long. This chain's CDR3 is CATQNSPDPNQPQHF. The CDR3, as DNA: TGTGCCACCCAGAACAGCCCTGACCCAAATCAGCCCCAGCATTTT.

With respect to this clone: The sample holds other DNA sequences that translate to the same CDR3. The gene calls are TRBV9 and TRBJ1-2; the D gene is possibly TRBD1 (6 bases). The germline V gene has CDR1 SGDLS and CDR2 YYNGEE. V was pared by 3 bases and J by 0 bases, with 9 bases between. The CDR3 extends over 14 amino acids. The CDR3 sequence: CASSAQGANYGYTF. The CDR3 DNA is TGTGCCAGCAGCGCACAGGGAGCTAACTATGGCTACACCTTC.

The chain combines TRBV5-4 with TRBJ1-4, with D uncertain. Germline loops: CDR1 SGHNT, CDR2 YYREEE (reference sequence). This CDR3 has 12 residues. The ends were cut back, 4 bases at V and 5 bases at J, with 6 bases in the middle. The CDR3 protein is CASSRLNEKLFF. CDR3 nucleotides: TGTGCCAGCAGCAGATTAAATGAAAAACTGTTTTTT.

V is TRBV4-1 and J is TRBJ1-2; a possible D gene is TRBD1 (6 bases). Trimming removed 1 base from V and 0 bases from J, with 9 bases in between. The length of the CDR3 is 15 residues. The germline V gene encodes CDR1 MGHRA and CDR2 YSYEKL. The CDR3 sequence is CASSQVWGPNYGYTF. CDR3 nucleotides: TGCGCCAGCAGCCAAGTATGGGGGCCTAACTATGGCTACACCTTC.

The chain has TRBV4-3 and TRBJ1-1; tentatively, D is TRBD1 (5 bases). The CDR3 spans 14 residues. V lost 1 base and J lost 3, with 9 bases in between. Germline V gene data show CDR1 as LGHNA and CDR2 as YSLEER. This CDR3 is CASSQVWGDTEAFF. The CDR3 DNA reads as TGCGCCAGCAGCCAAGTCTGGGGGGACACTGAAGCTTTCTTT.

The rearrangement uses TRBV19 and TRBJ2-3; no clear D. V lost 5 bases, J lost 4 bases, and 16 bases lay in between. The CDR3 spans 15 residues. The germline CDR1 and CDR2 sequences are LNHDA and SQIVND (reference sequence). The CDR3 sequence is CASSGDPLGPDTQYF. CDR3 bases: TGTGCCAGTAGTGGAGACCCTCTAGGACCAGATACGCAGTATTTT. The full variable domain, rest sourced from reference TRBV19 and TRBJ2-3, is DGGITQSPKYLFRKEGQNVTLSCEQNLNHDAMYWYRQDPGQGLRLIYYSQIVNDFQKGDIAEGYSVSREKKESFPLTVTSAQKNPTAFYLCASSGDPLGPDTQYFGPGTRLTVL.

V gene TRBV6-5 combines with J gene TRBJ2-2; possibly TRBD2 for D (5 bases). The CDR3 sequence is 14 residues long. V was clipped by 6 bases and J by 3 bases, with 11 bases between them. The germline V gene encodes CDR1 MNHEY and CDR2 SVGAGI. The CDR3 sequence is CASRPRAYTGELFF. Written as DNA, the CDR3 is TGTGCCAGCAGGCCGAGGGCATACACCGGGGAGCTGTTTTTT.

The genes are TRBV27 and TRBJ2-1; 13 bases match TRBD2. Germline trimming cut 3 bases from V and 10 bases from J; bases unmatched to any gene: 18. CDR1 and CDR2 from the germline V gene are MNHEY and SMNVEV (reference sequence). This CDR3 comprises 19 residues. The CDR3 coding sequence is TGTGCCAGCAGTTTGGGCAGGGGGCACGGACTAGCGGGGGACGACGAGCAGTTCTTC. Its protein is CASSLGRGHGLAGDDEQFF.